The T cell receptor (beta chain) described here comes from a study of metastatic and nonmetastatic thyroid tumors. Study context: Comparison of repertoires was carried out across blood and tumor or nodule tissue from malignant and benign thyroid patients. Findings and caveats of the study: Benign nodules were reported to have significantly lower TCR beta diversity than malignant thyroid tumors, in blood and tumor.

Points on this clone: Its target is unknown.

In the source study's methods: CDR3 was compared across clinicopathological groups, and the resulting differences were used to build a distant-metastasis classifier for papillary thyroid cancer. Via MiXCR, TCRdb re-called the PCR reads. TCRdb's processing, not the authors' own work, is the source of the V and J calls. The repertoire holds 20,000 or so clones, with roughly 15% as singletons. There are 14 residues in the CDR3. V lost 3 bases, J lost 6 bases, and 11 bases lay in between. Germline V lookup: CDR1 MNHEY, CDR2 SVGAGI. Prior to thyroid surgery, none of the patients had received any treatment.

This sequence originates from a female donor with papillary thyroid cancer or a benign thyroid nodule (not recorded which). Some clones in this sample may be carry-over from other donors' samples. The V and J genes are TRBV6-5 and TRBJ1-4, with D maybe TRBD1 (5 bases). Material: tumor tissue. The CDR3 DNA sequence: TGTGCCAGCAGTTATTGGGACTGGGATGAAAAACTGTTTTTT. As protein: CASSYWDWDEKLFF.